Below, one T cell receptor (beta chain) is given with its context. This sample was taken from a study of control samples from healthy donors and cancer patients. The CDR3 spans 14 residues. CDR1 LNHDA and CDR2 SQIVND come from the germline V gene (reference sequence). V lost 1 base and J lost 7; bases outside the gene matches: 4. The protocol was immunoSEQ multiplex PCR, while the TCRdb copy is restricted to in-frame clones and leaves out a portion. The data show 90,000 to 110,000 clones, approximately 90% seen once. This receptor was identified in a human donor in good health. The donor label of this sample is uncertain. Sequencing was done on a sample of blood. The rearrangement joins TRBV19 to TRBJ1-2; TRBD1 matches at 9 bases. CDR3 nucleotide sequence: TGTGCCAGTAGTATAGGGACAGGGGACTTTGGCTACACCTTC. Amino acid sequence: CASSIGTGDFGYTF.